In this sample, the clone carrying this T cell receptor (beta chain) turned up a few times. In the same sample, other DNA sequences code for this CDR3. Germline values: CDR1 KGHSH, CDR2 LQKENI. V lost 6 bases and J 2 bases, leaving 13 bases between the germline ends. This CDR3 spans 14 amino acids. This record belongs to a study of beta chain features in type 1 diabetes. Reverse transcribing all isolated RNA meant expressed TCRB transcripts were sequenced. Produced via immunoSEQ multiplex PCR; TCRdb's table is partial and in-frame only. The sample yields hundreds of thousands of clones, 15% seen once. A CD45RO/CCR7/CD25/CD127/CD95/CD27 panel sorted naive, central memory, regulatory and stem cell-like memory CD4+ cells.

The receptor was derived from a young man in good health. Sequenced sample: naive CD4+ T cells from blood. The chain uses TRBV18 and TRBJ1-2, with D maybe TRBD1 (6 bases). The CDR3 spells CASSLGTGNYGYTF. CDR3 bases: TGTGCCAGCTCCCTCGGAACAGGGAACTATGGCTACACCTTC.